This is a list of T cell receptor beta chains from one sample in a study of human T cells and chemical hapten exposure. TCRdb processed the RACE reads anew with MiXCR; each CDR3 protein has one entry. This table holds tens of thousands of distinct CDR3 sequences, 6.5% to 8% found once. The sample in question was whole blood, obtained in connection with sensitization to the hapten diphenylcyclopropenone (DPC). Every receptor here comes from a woman younger than 45 with alopecia areata. Some clones in this sample may be carry-over from other donors' samples. Each CDR3 is given with its conserved first and last residue. A D gene is named only where the DNA matches it firmly. Clone sizes are given selectively: once, few, many, or a class where the clone is expanded.

clone size: few
D gene: -
J gene: TRBJ2-3
V gene: TRBV29-1
CDR3 DNA: TGCAGCATCCGACGGGGTACTGTCACAGATACGCAGTATTTT
CDR3 protein: CSIRRGTVTDTQYF

clone size: many
D gene: TRBD1
J gene: TRBJ1-5
V gene: TRBV11-2
CDR3 DNA: TGTGCCAGCAGCTTACAGGGGGCAGGCCAGCCCCAGCATTTT
CDR3 protein: CASSLQGAGQPQHF

clone size: few
D gene: -
J gene: TRBJ2-5
V gene: TRBV12-3/TRBV12-4
CDR3 DNA: TGTGCCAGCAGTTTAGGGGCCGGAAAAGAGACCCAGTACTTC
CDR3 protein: CASSLGAGKETQYF

clone size: -
D gene: TRBD1
J gene: TRBJ2-7
V gene: TRBV5-1
CDR3 DNA: TGCGCCAGCAGATTATCAGGGGGTCCCTACGAGCAGTACTTC
CDR3 protein: CASRLSGGPYEQYF

clone size: many
D gene: -
J gene: TRBJ1-1
V gene: TRBV29-1
CDR3 DNA: TGCAGCGCCCGGGGAGTGAACACTGAAGCTTTCTTT
CDR3 protein: CSARGVNTEAFF

clone size: -
D gene: -
J gene: TRBJ1-1
V gene: TRBV7-2
CDR3 DNA: TGTGCCAGCAGCTTAGTAGGCGCAGGGTTCACTGAAGCTTTCTTT
CDR3 protein: CASSLVGAGFTEAFF

clone size: many
D gene: TRBD1
J gene: TRBJ2-4
V gene: TRBV23-1
CDR3 DNA: TGCGCCACGAACGACAGGGCCAAAGCCAAAAACATTCAGTACTTC
CDR3 protein: CATNDRAKAKNIQYF

clone size: few
D gene: -
J gene: TRBJ1-4
V gene: TRBV20-1
CDR3 DNA: TGCAGTGCTAGACCCTTACTCATTATGACTAATGAAAAACTGTTTTTT
CDR3 protein: CSARPLLIMTNEKLFF

clone size: -
D gene: TRBD1
J gene: TRBJ1-6
V gene: TRBV18
CDR3 DNA: TGTGCCAGCTCACCCCCGGGACAGGGGGCTGAGAATTCACCCCTCCACTTT
CDR3 protein: CASSPPGQGAENSPLHF

clone size: -
D gene: TRBD2
J gene: TRBJ2-5
V gene: TRBV29-1
CDR3 DNA: TGCAGCGTAGGCCCTAGCGGGGGGCTGGAGACCCAGTACTTC
CDR3 protein: CSVGPSGGLETQYF